Each of the 3 T cell receptor beta chains below was sequenced from the same sample in a study of control samples from healthy donors and cancer patients (dated by TCRdb to 2018 to 2020). Library preparation used the immunoSEQ multiplex PCR assay. Imported from immuneACCESS, the table was reduced by TCRdb to in-frame sequences with V and J called. These copies leave out some clones; in studies compared against another copy, an unresolved V gene accounts for under half, and the cause of the remainder is not known. The sample table holds some 120,000 clones, of which around nine tenths were seen once. The leading ten clones occupy 3% to 3.5% of the sample. The specimen sequenced was blood. Receptor source: a man aged 45-60 years in good health.

As to this clone: A junction end diverges from the germline sequence, so it may reflect a read error. The DNA of the CDR3 is TGTGCCAGCAGTACACCAAATGACAGGGCTATCGACTTT. The encoded protein is CASSTPNDRAIDF. This rearrangement joins TRBV28 to TRBJ1-6; 7 nucleotides agree with TRBD1. The CDR3 has 13 amino acids. The germline CDR1 and CDR2 sequences are MDHEN and SYDVKM.

The chain recombines TRBV30 with TRBJ2-7; weak D call: TRBD2 (6 bases). V was pared by 5 bases and J by 7 bases, with 15 bases between. The CDR3 runs 12 residues. Germline CDR1 and CDR2: GTSNPN and SVGIG (reference sequence). The CDR3 here is CAWAYGAGEQYF. In DNA form, the CDR3 reads TGTGCCTGGGCGTATGGGGCGGGAGAGCAGTACTTC.

This clone was seen more than once but under ten times. The chain joins TRBV3-1 (or the pseudogene TRBV3-2) to TRBJ1-2; a possible D gene is TRBD1 (5 bases). V was shortened by 0 bases and J by 8 bases, with 16 bases between the two germline ends. Germline CDR1 LGHDT, CDR2 YNNKEL (reference sequence). This CDR3 has 15 amino acids. The CDR3, as DNA: TGTGCCAGCAGCCAAGAAGAAGCAGGGTCTTACGGCTACACCTTC. It is translated as CASSQEEAGSYGYTF.